This TCR beta chain comes out of a study of T cells in Graves' hyperthyroidism and ophthalmopathy (dated by TCRdb to 2018 to 2020). About the investigation overall: Peripheral blood samples were taken at initial diagnosis, before any treatment was given. TCR V-J signatures able to tell the groups apart were searched for in a discovery cohort of 90 to 100 patients, of whom over 40 had Graves' ophthalmopathy and roughly 57 had stable Graves' hyperthyroidism. The paper describes TCR Vbeta CDR3 sequencing of about 140 peripheral blood samples, made up of 43 ophthalmopathy patients, more than 70 hyperthyroidism patients and roughly 17 progressor patients. Thyroid tissue and blood T-cell repertoires from roughly six Graves' hyperthyroidism patients were also compared in the study. An independent validation cohort of some 18 hyperthyroidism patients and about 16 patients who later progressed to ophthalmopathy tested prospective prediction of ophthalmopathy. For training and testing, the 95 to 100 patients in the discovery cohort were randomly divided in a 7:3 ratio. After sampling, hyperthyroidism patients received methimazole starting at 30 mg daily, and ophthalmopathy patients received high-dose intravenous methylprednisolone. Study-wide findings and limitations: No statistical method was used to fix the sample size in advance, and group allocation was not hidden from the investigators. In validation, the model predicted progression to ophthalmopathy a median of roughly 6.5 months before onset, with roughly 70% sensitivity and about 72% specificity. Ophthalmopathy was separated from stable hyperthyroidism by a 13 V-J signature model, with just over 85% sensitivity and 81% to 82% specificity obtained in cross-validation and 80%/75% obtained in testing. Most expanded thyroid clonotypes (frequency above 0.001) were also detected in blood, suggesting blood repertoires may reflect thyroid immune responses.

Amplification of TCR beta CDR3 regions was carried out from RNA transcripts. For the first round of RT-PCR on the TCR CDR3, the HTBI primer set was used together with the Qiagen OneStep RT-PCR kit. The libraries were constructed in a second round of multiplex PCR and then size-selected and purified. Libraries were sequenced paired-end with 100 bp reads on an Illumina HiSeq2000. In the source study's methods: SOAPnuke was used to process the raw data, removing reads that contained adapters or uncalled bases, had a mean Phred below 15, or lacked an exact match to the constant primer or identifier. COPE v1.2.5 was used to merge the high-quality paired reads, and each unique nucleotide sequence was defined as a clonotype. Clonotypes were aligned to IMGT TRBV, TRBD and TRBJ reference segments using MiTCR v1.1. The analysis was restricted to V-J combinations with a frequency above 0.0001, which together covered 99% to 99.2% of the repertoires. The TCS score was defined as F50 (clonal expansion) divided by E x V (chaos), with BLOSUM62-based TCRdist calculated between CDR3 peptides within each V-J. Welch's t-statistics and random forest reduced around 550 V-J features to 13, which were used in a naive Bayes classifier (R e1071). TCRdb handled the public reads itself, with Q25 trimming in fastp and clone calling in MiXCR, and kept productive beta chains. Each CDR3 protein gets just one entry, which takes the most common genes and DNA from the rows behind it. TCRdb assigned the V and J calls; the authors' analysis was not used. This sample has about 690,000 distinct CDR3 sequences in its table, and around 15% of those were observed once. Roughly 15% of the sample goes to the ten largest clones.

This clonotype was counted between two and nine times. Its binding antigen is unknown. No clone much larger than this one lies a single base away; base qualities are absent. For CDR1 and CDR2, the germline V gene lists MNHNS and SASEGT. Trimming takes 7 bases from V and 2 bases from J, and the germline ends sit 15 bases apart. The CDR3 numbers 14 residues from cysteine through phenylalanine. Only the CDR3 portion is preserved as DNA: 42 bases, with reading frame beginning at the first base. Graves' hyperthyroidism was defined as stable when no progression to ophthalmopathy occurred over 18 months of follow-up. Hyperthyroidism patients were aged 18 to 65 years and newly diagnosed, with disease duration of less than 2 months. The study excluded patients with uncontrolled infections, other autoimmune diseases, pregnancy or lactation. Clinical symptoms, serum thyroxine and TRAb, thyroid ultrasound, and orbital computed tomography formed the basis for the diagnoses. PBMCs were separated from roughly 9.6 ml of fresh peripheral blood using Ficoll-Paque density gradient centrifugation. Total RNA was extracted with Trizol reagent, and quality was checked on an Agilent 2100 Bioanalyzer.

The sequence was obtained from a middle-aged man with Graves' hyperthyroidism. Input material: blood. Here the chain combines TRBV6-1 and TRBJ2-7; matching of 7 bases hints at TRBD2 as the D gene. This receptor has the CDR3 CASNVRRGPYEQYF. The DNA reads TGTGCCAGCAACGTACGGCGGGGGCCCTACGAGCAGTACTTC.